This entry concerns a single T cell receptor (beta chain). Its target antigen remains unknown. Per-base quality was not reported, and no clone a single base away is much larger than it. Donors were healthy HIV-negative adults with no recently reported acute infections or vaccinations. All donors were Caucasian adults living in Nashville, Tennessee, USA. In the unsorted samples, roughly 90 million PBMCs were counted, and genomic DNA was extracted using the QIAamp DNA Blood Mini kit. Blood was obtained by leukapheresis, after which PBMCs were separated by Ficoll-Histopaque density gradient centrifugation and cryopreserved in liquid nitrogen vapor phase. This entry is derived from a study of shared clonotypes between healthy human individuals (TCRdb year 2020). About the full investigation: Two women and a few men aged 18 to 49 years were included in the cohort. The study deeply sequenced blood TCR repertoires of five healthy adults to estimate repertoire size and the extent of clonotype sharing between individuals. To increase sequencing depth and limit assay-specific biases, TCR repertoire library preparation and sequencing were carried out by different laboratories using diverse techniques. Leukapheresis yielded between about 0.9 and 9.5 billion PBMCs per donor.

In the germline V gene (reference sequence), CDR1 corresponds to MNHEY and CDR2 to SMNVEV. Cut back by 6 bases and 2 bases, the V and J ends lie 14 bases apart. Measured from the cysteine to the phenylalanine, the CDR3 is 14 residues long. CDR3 DNA only is kept here, 42 bases in frame from base 1. Using the deep immunoSEQ assay, multiplex PCR amplified TCR CDR3 regions from genomic DNA. Extracted genomic DNA from each cell subset was distributed evenly across all wells of several immunoSEQ 96-well plates, and each plate was treated as a replicate. For unsorted PBMC, each replicate PCR was loaded with about 300 ng genomic DNA, equivalent to roughly 33,000 T cell genomes. Ten immunoSEQ deep assay plates were used to sequence unsorted PBMC genomic DNA. The purified libraries were quantified using a Qubit 3.0 fluorometer, sized with a Bioanalyzer 2100, and then quantified again using the KAPA Library Quantification kit. A separate single-read 150-cycle Illumina NextSeq 550 flow cell was used to sequence each immunoSEQ 96-well plate. Per the original workflow: Because the immunoSEQ output included only junctional sequences and no quality scores, the filtering could not be the same as the filtering used for full-length reads. Sequences were annotated with PyIR, a Python wrapper for IgBLAST v1.9, and V/J genes and CDR3 were assigned using IMGT germline references. Reads were removed for weak V/J assignments (E-value above 1e-6), missing CDR3, stop codons, out-of-frame junctions, or ambiguous translated residues. A V3J clonotype was defined by an identical inferred V gene, J gene, and CDR3 amino acid sequence. Percentage overlap between repertoires was computed as shared unique clonotypes divided by the size of the smaller repertoire. Richness of each repertoire was evaluated using RTK rarefaction, the Chao1 estimator, and Recon v2.1 estimates of unobserved clonotypes. Imported from immuneACCESS, the table was reduced by TCRdb to in-frame sequences with V and J called. These copies leave out some clones; in studies compared against another copy, an unresolved V gene accounts for under half, and the cause of the remainder is not known. V and J calls and clone size are given by that table; D and trimming were obtained from the DNA. For this sample there are more than 450,000 clones; approximately 85% appear just once. The ten top clones hold 13% of the sample.

Here is what the overall study found, with its caveats: Pairwise subsampling indicated that sequencing depth was expected to affect the degree of clonotype sharing among donors. Because the study included a small number of donors, the genetic and exposure-history diversity represented was limited. Sampling was restricted to blood, and TCR repertoires in tissues likely differ from the TCR repertoires found in blood.

The chain is encoded by TRBV27 joined to TRBJ2-7; the D gene may be TRBD1 or TRBD2, since each aligns over 6 bases. This TCR came from a woman aged 40 to 50 in good health. Some clones in this sample may be carry-over from other donors' samples. What was sequenced was PBMCs. The DNA sequence is given as TGTGCCAGCAGCCGCCAGGGGAGGACCTACGAGCAGTACTTC. Translated, it gives CASSRQGRTYEQYF.